This TCR beta chain was observed in a study of Graves' ophthalmopathy and Graves' hyperthyroidism. This clonotype was counted a few times. Its antigen is not known. Given a much more abundant clone one base away, this may be a read error. As the template, RNA transcripts were used to amplify TCR beta CDR3 regions. HTBI-primed first-round RT-PCR preceded second-round multiplex PCR. TCRdb redid the calling of the multiplex PCR reads with MiXCR, one entry per CDR3 protein. The sample lists 620,000 or so distinct CDR3 sequences, about 20% occurring once. Additional autoimmune diseases, uncontrolled infections, pregnancy or lactation disqualified patients. The evidence that diagnosis relied on was clinical symptoms, serum thyroxine, TRAb, thyroid ultrasound and orbital computed tomography. General observations from the study: In separating ophthalmopathy from stable hyperthyroidism, a 13-signature model achieved less than 90% sensitivity and around 81% specificity.

The sequenced sample consisted of peripheral blood. This receptor was identified in a woman under 30 with stable Graves' hyperthyroidism. Some clones in this sample may be carry-over from other donors' samples.

The CDR3 sequence: CASSRNFYEQYF. In nucleotides, the CDR3 is TGTGCCTCCAGCAGAAACTTCTACGAGCAGTACTTC. This chain joins TRBV15 and TRBJ2-7; D is unresolved. CDR1 and CDR2 (germline): LNHNV, YYDKDF (reference sequence). This CDR3 contains 12 residues.